The present entry profiles one T cell receptor beta chain with its context. Its specificity is unknown. TCRdb passed the 5' RACE reads through MiXCR, listing each CDR3 protein once. The table lists approximately 50,000 distinct CDR3 sequences, approximately 26% of them singletons. Tregs were sorted as CD4+CD25+CD127-/low cells. The CDR3 consists of 15 residues. The trim removed 3 bases at V and 5 bases at J, leaving 6 bases unmatched. Germline CDR1 reads SGHTA; CDR2 reads FQGNSA. Findings of the study overall: In terms of TCR gene usage, tumor memory CD4+ T cells clustered together with blood and lymph node memory CD4+ cells, as well as with lymph node naive CD4+ cells.

Sequencing was carried out using tumor-infiltrating Tregs sorted from the breast tumor. The V and J genes are TRBV7-2 and TRBJ1-5, with 8 bases fitting TRBD1. This receptor was taken from a female donor with breast cancer. The CDR3 spells CASSLGQAGHQPQHF. The CDR3 coding sequence is TGTGCCAGCAGCTTGGGACAGGCAGGGCATCAGCCCCAGCATTTT.